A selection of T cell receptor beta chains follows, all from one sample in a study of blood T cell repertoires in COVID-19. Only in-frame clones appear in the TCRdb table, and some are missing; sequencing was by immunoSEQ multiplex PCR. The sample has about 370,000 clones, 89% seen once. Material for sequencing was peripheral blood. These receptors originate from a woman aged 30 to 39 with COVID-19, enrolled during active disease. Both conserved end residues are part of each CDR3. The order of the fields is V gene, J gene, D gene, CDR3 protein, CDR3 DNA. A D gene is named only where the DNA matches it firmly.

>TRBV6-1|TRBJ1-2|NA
CASSEGGTALYGYTF
TGTGCCAGCAGTGAAGGGGGCACTGCCCTATATGGCTACACCTTC
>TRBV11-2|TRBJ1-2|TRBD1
CASSSPGGQGTWGGYTF
TGTGCCAGCAGCTCCCCCGGAGGACAGGGCACCTGGGGGGGCTACACCTTC
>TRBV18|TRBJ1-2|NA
CASSPGARGGYGYTF
TGTGCCAGCTCACCGGGGGCCAGGGGCGGCTATGGCTACACCTTC
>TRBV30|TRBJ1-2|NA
CALVRGNYGYTF
TGTGCCCTGGTCAGGGGTAACTATGGCTACACCTTC
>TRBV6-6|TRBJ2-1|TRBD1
CASRFRQGDNEQFF
TGTGCCAGCAGGTTTCGGCAGGGGGACAATGAGCAGTTCTTC
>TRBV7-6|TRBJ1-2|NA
CASSLDGGRNYGYTF
TGTGCCAGCAGCTTAGACGGGGGGCGCAACTATGGCTACACCTTC
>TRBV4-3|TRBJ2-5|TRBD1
CASSQEPGTGGGTQYF
TGCGCCAGCAGCCAAGAACCCGGGACAGGGGGCGGTACCCAGTACTTC
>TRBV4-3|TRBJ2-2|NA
CASSHEGPRAGWGELFF
TGCGCCAGCAGCCATGAGGGCCCCCGGGCGGGTTGGGGGGAGCTGTTTTTT
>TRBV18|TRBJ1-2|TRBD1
CASSPGGTGETNYGYTF
TGTGCCAGCTCACCGGGAGGGACAGGAGAAACTAACTATGGCTACACCTTC
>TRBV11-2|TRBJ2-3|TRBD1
CASSSQGADTQYF
TGTGCCAGCAGCTCGCAGGGGGCAGATACGCAGTATTTT
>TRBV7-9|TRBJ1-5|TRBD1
CASSMGQGVDQPQHF
TGTGCCAGCAGCATGGGACAGGGGGTCGATCAGCCCCAGCATTTT
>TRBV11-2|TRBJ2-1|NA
CASSLAGWAYNEQFF
TGTGCCAGCAGCTTAGCAGGGTGGGCCTACAATGAGCAGTTCTTC